Below are 24 T cell receptor beta chains sequenced from a single sample in a study of a mutant IDH1 vaccine in newly diagnosed glioma. The sample's time point: baseline, week 1 (first vaccination visit). Treatment here: pre-vaccination baseline after standard-of-care therapy. Libraries were prepared by immunoSEQ multiplex PCR; TCRdb keeps only in-frame clonotypes and omits some of them. The sample holds under 80,000 clones; roughly 85% are singletons and the top ten take under 3.5%. Source: PBMCs, taken from a glioma patient treated with radiotherapy, temozolomide or both. The receptors were sampled from a man under 40 with glioma.

The V call is TRBV5-1, the J call TRBJ1-6; maybe TRBD1 (6 bases). V was trimmed by 2 bases and J by 14 bases, leaving 17 bases between them. CDR3 length: 14 residues. Germline CDR1 SGHRS, CDR2 YFSETQ. The DNA of the CDR3 is TGCGCCAGCAGCTTCGCTTACCCAGGGGACACCCTCCACTTT. Translated: CASSFAYPGDTLHF.

V is TRBV5-1 and J is TRBJ2-3, with 8 bases aligning to TRBD1. Germline lookup yields CDR1 SGHRS and CDR2 YFSETQ. After removal of 3 bases from V and 2 bases from J, the junction contained 8 bases not matched to a gene. The CDR3 has 16 residues. CDR3 amino acids: CASSSPGTGATDTQYF. CDR3 nucleotide sequence: TGCGCCAGCAGCTCTCCCGGGACAGGAGCCACAGATACGCAGTATTTT.

On this clone: At one end the junction does not follow the germline gene, possibly because of a read error. The chain couples TRBV4-2 to TRBJ2-3; 7 positions agree with TRBD2. The CDR3 spans 15 residues. Germline V gene data show CDR1 as LGHNA and CDR2 as YNFKEQ. CDR3 sequence: CASSQEAGSGDTQYF. CDR3 nucleotide sequence: TGTGCCAGCAGTCAAGAAGCGGGGTCAGGAGATACGCAGTATTTT.

The rearrangement uses TRBV19 and TRBJ1-3, with D uncertain. Between the trimmed V and J ends, which lost 2 bases and 2 bases, there was a span of 10 bases. Germline V gives CDR1 LNHDA, CDR2 SQIVND (reference sequence). This CDR3 is 15 amino acids long. The CDR3: CASSIRRSAGNTIYF. In nucleotides, the CDR3 is TGTGCCAGTAGTATAAGGAGAAGCGCTGGAAACACCATATATTTT.

The genes are TRBV14 and TRBJ2-1; D is unclear. The CDR3 is 11 amino acids. Germline CDR1 SGHDN, CDR2 FVKESK. The germline V and J ends were trimmed by 2 bases and 5 bases, with 1 base remaining between them. The CDR3: CASSQNNEQFF. The CDR3 coding sequence is TGTGCCAGCAGCCAAAACAATGAGCAGTTCTTC.

The chain uses TRBV13 and TRBJ2-5; 8 bases are a match to TRBD1. Germline lookup yields CDR1 PRHDT and CDR2 FYEKMQ (reference sequence). The V and J ends lost 3 bases and 5 bases, in that order; junction bases with no gene match: 11. CDR3 length equals 16 residues. For the CDR3, the DNA is TGTGCCAGCAGCTTCGACAGGGGTTATTACATGGAGACCCAGTACTTC. Protein product: CASSFDRGYYMETQYF.

Comments on this clone: Without the conserved terminal phenylalanine or tryptophan, this CDR3 likely stems from a read error. The chain combines TRBV5-4 with TRBJ2-7; D call uncertain. The CDR3 has 14 residues. V was cut by 0 bases and J by 3 bases, with 10 bases left in between. Germline V CDR1 and CDR2: SGHNT, YYREEE (reference sequence). The CDR3 sequence: CASSLGLASYEQYS. The CDR3 region has the DNA TGTGCCAGCAGCTTGGGATTAGCAAGCTACGAGCAGTACTCC.

This chain connects TRBV29-1 to TRBJ2-1, with 14 positions matching TRBD2. The ends lost 8 bases at V and 4 bases at J; junction bases unmatched: 4. This CDR3 is built from 14 residues. The germline CDR1 and CDR2 sequences are SQVTM and ANQGSEA. This chain's CDR3 is CSSWTSGGYNEQFF. CDR3 sequence (DNA): TGCAGCTCCTGGACTAGCGGGGGGTACAATGAGCAGTTCTTC.

V usage is TRBV4-1 and J usage is TRBJ1-1, with 8 bases matching TRBD1. CDR3 length equals 18 residues. Unmatched junction bases numbered 12, after V lost 1 base and J lost 2 bases. The germline V gene encodes CDR1 MGHRA and CDR2 YSYEKL. CDR3 region: CASSQVSVGGQENTEAFF. The CDR3 DNA sequence: TGCGCCAGCAGCCAAGTAAGTGTCGGGGGACAGGAAAACACTGAAGCTTTCTTT.

This clone showed up just once. The chain has TRBV19 and TRBJ2-2, with D perhaps assigned TRBD1 or TRBD2 (6 bases each). This CDR3 spans 15 amino acids. Trimming took off 7 bases at V and 4 bases at J, with 16 bases between the two ends. CDR1 and CDR2 (germline): LNHDA, SQIVND (reference sequence). The CDR3 DNA sequence: TGTGCCAGTAACGGGGGCAGGTTATTCACCGGGGAGCTGTTTTTT. Translating gives CASNGGRLFTGELFF.

The CDR3: CATSSRQGAERHTIYF. The CDR3 DNA reads as TGTGCCACCAGCAGTAGACAGGGGGCCGAGAGACACACCATATATTTT. The chain employs TRBV15 and TRBJ1-3, with 10 bases fitting TRBD1. Germline loops: CDR1 LNHNV, CDR2 YYDKDF (reference sequence). Germline trimming cut 3 bases from V and 8 bases from J; bases unmatched to any gene: 10. The CDR3 consists of 16 residues.

The chain carries TRBV5-1 and TRBJ1-4; TRBD1 agrees at 10 bases. The germline gives CDR1 SGHRS, CDR2 YFSETQ. Unmatched junction bases numbered 10, after V lost 4 bases and J lost 7 bases. The CDR3 loop spans 16 amino acids. CDR3 protein: CASSRLTGGDGEKLFF. In nucleotides, the CDR3 is TGCGCCAGCAGCAGACTGACAGGGGGCGACGGTGAAAAACTGTTTTTT.

This clone came up a few times. The rearrangement links TRBV5-5 to TRBJ2-2; TRBD1 agrees at 9 bases. V shed 2 bases and J 7 bases; nucleotides not matched to a gene: 15. The CDR3 has 18 amino acids. Germline CDR1 and CDR2: SGHKS and YYEKEE (reference sequence). This CDR3 is CASSFPMRGTGRIGELFF. The DNA for the CDR3 is TGTGCCAGCAGCTTCCCCATGAGGGGGACAGGGAGGATCGGGGAGCTGTTTTTT.

This clone has a single count. This chain uses TRBV5-1 with TRBJ2-6; D possibly corresponds to TRBD1 (6 bases). The V end was cut by 5 bases, the J end by 2 bases, with 11 bases between. There are 15 residues in the CDR3. Germline values: CDR1 SGHRS, CDR2 YFSETQ. CDR3 DNA sequence: TGCGCCAGCAGGTACAGGGACCCTGGGGCCAACGTCCTGACTTTC. Translation gives CASRYRDPGANVLTF.

The V and J genes are TRBV6-1 and TRBJ1-5, with 9 positions matching TRBD1. From germline, CDR1 is MNHNS and CDR2 SASEGT. The CDR3 covers 18 residues. V lost 4 bases, J lost 5 bases, and 15 bases stayed unmatched. The CDR3 region is CASSAWPNRGLGYQPQHF. CDR3 nucleotides: TGTGCCAGCAGTGCGTGGCCTAACAGGGGGCTTGGTTATCAGCCCCAGCATTTT.

V and J are TRBV15 and TRBJ2-7; 9 nucleotides line up with TRBD1. The ends lost 4 bases at V and 0 bases at J; junction bases unmatched: 7. CDR1 is LNHNV and CDR2 is YYDKDF in the germline V gene (reference sequence). The CDR3 sequence is 16 residues long. CDR3 in amino acids: CATSKAGQGRSYEQYF. The CDR3 DNA reads as TGTGCCACCAGCAAAGCGGGACAGGGTCGCTCCTACGAGCAGTACTTC.

This sequence joins TRBV28 and TRBJ2-7; maybe TRBD1 (6 bases). The CDR3 is made up of 13 amino acids. Trimming removed 5 bases from V and 6 bases from J, with 14 bases in between. In germline, CDR1 is MDHEN, CDR2 SYDVKM. The CDR3, as DNA: TGTGCCAGCAGTGAGACACAGGGTTCCGAGCAGTACTTC. Translating it yields CASSETQGSEQYF.

Worth noting for this clone: Its ends do not fully match the called genes, so a read error is possible. The chain carries TRBV4-2 and TRBJ2-2, with a possible D match to TRBD2 (6 bases). Germline CDR1 and CDR2: LGHNA and YNFKEQ. The CDR3 covers 16 residues. The CDR3 coding sequence is TGTGCCAGCAGCACCCGGACCGAACCGAACACCGGGGGGCTGTTTTTT. Its protein product is CASSTRTEPNTGGLFF.

The chain recombines TRBV5-1 with TRBJ1-2; 7 bases fit TRBD1. This CDR3 is built from 14 residues. The trim removed 4 bases at V and 8 bases at J, leaving 11 bases unmatched. Germline values: CDR1 SGHRS, CDR2 YFSETQ. CDR3 bases: TGCGCCAGCAGCACTGAGGGACAGCCCGTCGGCTACACCTTC. Translated: CASSTEGQPVGYTF.

The chain has TRBV14 and TRBJ2-2, with TRBD2 as a possible D gene (7 bases). CDR3 length: 22 residues. CDR1 and CDR2 from the germline V gene are SGHDN and FVKESK. V was trimmed by 1 base and J by 0 bases, leaving 27 bases between them. For the CDR3, the DNA is TGTGCCAGCAGCCAAGTCAGGGCGCGGGGGCTGATTCTTTACGCGAACACCGGGGAGCTGTTTTTT. Translating it yields CASSQVRARGLILYANTGELFF.

This rearrangement joins TRBV5-4 to TRBJ1-2; 9 nucleotides line up with TRBD1. J was trimmed by 4 bases and V by 4 bases; bases with no gene match: 5. The CDR3 runs to 14 residues. CDR1 is SGHNT, CDR2 YYREEE, per germline (reference sequence). CDR3 sequence (DNA): TGTGCCAGCAGCCCGGGACAGGGTGTCTATGGCTACACCTTC. This sequence encodes CASSPGQGVYGYTF.

This sequence joins TRBV5-1 and TRBJ2-6; 10 bases are shared with TRBD2. The length of the CDR3 is 18 residues. From germline, CDR1 is SGHRS and CDR2 YFSETQ. With 2 bases clipped from V and 2 bases from J, the junction kept 7 bases outside the gene matches. CDR3: CASSLREAGGPGANVLTF. The CDR3 DNA follows: TGCGCCAGCAGCTTACGTGAAGCGGGGGGGCCTGGGGCCAACGTCCTGACTTTC. Full variable domain (outside the CDR3, taken from reference TRBV5-1 and TRBJ2-6): KAGVTQTPRYLIKTRGQQVTLSCSPISGHRSVSWYQQTPGQGLQFLFEYFSETQRNKGNFPGRFSGRQFSNSRSEMNVSTLELGDSALYLCASSLREAGGPGANVLTFGAGSRLTVL.

CDR3 region: CASSRSTDTQYF. The DNA for the CDR3 is TGTGCCAGCAGCCGCAGCACAGATACGCAGTATTTT. The rearrangement uses TRBV7-8 and TRBJ2-3; unclear D gene. The CDR3 loop spans 12 amino acids. The V end lost 5 bases, the J end lost 0 bases, and 3 bases lay between the germline ends. Germline loops: CDR1 SGHVS, CDR2 FQNEAQ.

V usage is TRBV4-2 and J usage is TRBJ2-2, with 16 bases identical to TRBD2. V shed 4 bases and J 3 bases; nucleotides not matched to a gene: 5. Germline CDR1 and CDR2: LGHNA and YNFKEQ. This CDR3 comprises 18 residues. The DNA for the CDR3 is TGTGCCAGCAGCCGGGGACTAGCGGGGGGGAGCGACACCGGGGAGCTGTTTTTT. It yields the protein CASSRGLAGGSDTGELFF.